This TCR beta chain originates from a study of shared clonotypes between healthy human individuals. Here immunoSEQ multiplex PCR was the method, and the copy in TCRdb shows in-frame clones only, minus some. Of around 200,000 clones listed, over 80% are singletons. Germline V gives CDR1 SEHNR, CDR2 FQNEAQ (reference sequence). This CDR3 has 15 amino acids. The study enrolled healthy HIV-negative adults without recent acute infections or vaccinations as donors. The chain links TRBV7-9 to TRBJ2-5; 7 nucleotides align to TRBD2. The J call is in doubt because the DNA end fits TRBJ2-7 better. The TCR was taken from a woman under 40 in good health. Sequencing was performed on naive CD4+ T cells sorted from blood. Subset reported: CD45RA+ positively selected. The CDR3 protein is CASSLENSGPYEQYF. The CDR3, as DNA: TGTGCCAGCAGCTTAGAGAATAGCGGGCCCTACGAGCAGTACTTC.